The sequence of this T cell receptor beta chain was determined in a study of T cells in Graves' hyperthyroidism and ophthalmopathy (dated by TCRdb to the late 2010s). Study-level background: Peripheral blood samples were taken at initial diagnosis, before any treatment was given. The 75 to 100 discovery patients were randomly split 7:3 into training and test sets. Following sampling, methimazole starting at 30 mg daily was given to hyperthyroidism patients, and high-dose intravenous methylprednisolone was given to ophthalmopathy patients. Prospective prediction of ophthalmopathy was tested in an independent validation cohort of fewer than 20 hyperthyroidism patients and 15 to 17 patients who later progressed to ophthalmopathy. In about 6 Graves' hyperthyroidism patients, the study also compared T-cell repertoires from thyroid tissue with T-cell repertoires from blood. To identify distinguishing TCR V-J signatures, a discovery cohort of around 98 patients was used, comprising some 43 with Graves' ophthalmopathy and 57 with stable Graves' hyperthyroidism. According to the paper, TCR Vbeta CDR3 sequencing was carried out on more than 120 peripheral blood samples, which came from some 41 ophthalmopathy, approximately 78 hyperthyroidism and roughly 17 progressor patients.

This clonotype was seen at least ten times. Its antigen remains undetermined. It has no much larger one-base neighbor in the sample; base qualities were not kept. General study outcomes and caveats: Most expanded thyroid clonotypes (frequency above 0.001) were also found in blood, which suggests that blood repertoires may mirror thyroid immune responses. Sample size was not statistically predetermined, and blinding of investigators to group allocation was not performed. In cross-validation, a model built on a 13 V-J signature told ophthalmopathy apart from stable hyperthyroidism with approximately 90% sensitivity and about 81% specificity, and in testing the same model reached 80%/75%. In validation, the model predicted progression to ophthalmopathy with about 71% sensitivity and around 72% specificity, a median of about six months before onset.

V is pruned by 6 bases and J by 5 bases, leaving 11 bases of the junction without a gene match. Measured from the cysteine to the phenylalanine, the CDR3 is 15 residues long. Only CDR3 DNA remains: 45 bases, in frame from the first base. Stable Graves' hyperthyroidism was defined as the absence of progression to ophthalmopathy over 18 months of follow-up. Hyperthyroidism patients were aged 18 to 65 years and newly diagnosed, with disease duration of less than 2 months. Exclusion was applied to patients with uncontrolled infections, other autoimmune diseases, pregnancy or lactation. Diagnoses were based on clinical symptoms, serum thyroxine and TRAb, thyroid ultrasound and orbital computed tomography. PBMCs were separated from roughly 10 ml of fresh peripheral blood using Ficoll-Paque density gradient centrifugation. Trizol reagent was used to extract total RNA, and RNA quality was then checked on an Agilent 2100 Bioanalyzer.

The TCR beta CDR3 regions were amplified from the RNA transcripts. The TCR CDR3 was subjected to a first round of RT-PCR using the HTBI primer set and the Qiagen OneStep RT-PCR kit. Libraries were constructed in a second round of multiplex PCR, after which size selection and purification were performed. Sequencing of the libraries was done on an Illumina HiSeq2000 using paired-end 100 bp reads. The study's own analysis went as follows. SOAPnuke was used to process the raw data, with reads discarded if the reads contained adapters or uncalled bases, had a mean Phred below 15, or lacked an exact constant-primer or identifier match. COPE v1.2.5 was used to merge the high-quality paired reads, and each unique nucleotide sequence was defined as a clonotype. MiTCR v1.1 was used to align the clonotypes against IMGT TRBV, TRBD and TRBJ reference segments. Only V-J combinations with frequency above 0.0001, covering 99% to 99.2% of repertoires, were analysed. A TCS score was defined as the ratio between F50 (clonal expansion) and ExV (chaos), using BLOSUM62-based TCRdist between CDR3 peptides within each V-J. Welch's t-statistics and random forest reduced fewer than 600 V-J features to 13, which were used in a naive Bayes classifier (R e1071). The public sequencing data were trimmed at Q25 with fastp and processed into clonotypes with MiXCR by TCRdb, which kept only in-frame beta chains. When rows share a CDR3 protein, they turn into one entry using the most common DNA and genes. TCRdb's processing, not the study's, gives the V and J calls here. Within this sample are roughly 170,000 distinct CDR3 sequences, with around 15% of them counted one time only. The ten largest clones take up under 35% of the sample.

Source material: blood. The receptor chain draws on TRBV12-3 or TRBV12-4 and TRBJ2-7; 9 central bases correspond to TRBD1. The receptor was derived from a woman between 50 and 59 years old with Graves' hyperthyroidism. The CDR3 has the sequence CASSQTGTGIHEQYF. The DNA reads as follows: TGTGCCAGCAGCCAAACCGGGACAGGGATCCACGAGCAGTACTTC.